The 23 T cell receptor beta chains below all came from one sample that was sequenced in a study of CD8 T cells in Susac syndrome. cDNA came from roughly 0.53 to 1 ug RNA primed by random hexamers. TCRdb used MiXCR to reprocess the immunoSEQ multiplex PCR reads, holding one entry per CDR3 protein. The sample consists of hundreds of thousands of distinct CDR3 sequences, around 93% of them appearing once. Sequenced input: CD4+ T cells from PBMCs. The receptors here all came from a human donor with multiple sclerosis.

The chain recombines TRBV7-8 with TRBJ2-7; a weak D match, TRBD1 (5 bases). V dropped 6 bases and J dropped 3 bases, with 12 bases sitting between them. The germline gives CDR1 SGHVS, CDR2 FQNEAQ. The CDR3 is 13 amino acids. This CDR3 reads CASRPRGVYEQYF. CDR3 nucleotide sequence: TGTGCCAGCAGGCCTAGGGGTGTCTACGAGCAGTACTTC.

The gene calls are TRBV11-2 and TRBJ2-1; possibly TRBD1 for D (5 bases). This CDR3 contains 19 residues. The germline V and J ends were trimmed by 4 bases and 9 bases, with 31 bases remaining between them. Germline loops: CDR1 SGHAT, CDR2 FQNNGV. CDR3 sequence (DNA): TGTGCCAGCAGCTCCGGCTTATCAGGGAAACTACCTATTGGATCTGAGCAGTTCTTC. Encoded protein: CASSSGLSGKLPIGSEQFF.

The genes are TRBV9 and TRBJ2-2; D is unclear. CDR1 and CDR2 from the germline V gene are SGDLS and YYNGEE. The CDR3 extends over 13 amino acids. Trimming removed 1 base from V and 5 bases from J, with 6 bases in between. CDR3 bases: TGTGCCAGCAGCGTAACTACAACCGGGGAGCTGTTTTTT. Translating it yields CASSVTTTGELFF. Full variable domain (remainder filled in from reference TRBV9 and TRBJ2-2): DSGVTQTPKHLITATGQRVTLRCSPRSGDLSVYWYQQSLDQGLQFLIQYYNGEERAKGNILERFSAQQFPDLHSELNLSSLELGDSALYFCASSVTTTGELFFGEGSRLTVL.

This clonotype was observed a single time. The CDR3 nucleotides read TGCGCCAGCAGCCGGAGCGGGACAGTAAACACCGGGGAGCTGTTTTTT. This gives the protein CASSRSGTVNTGELFF. This chain links TRBV5-1 with TRBJ2-2; D may be TRBD1 or TRBD2 (7 bases each). The CDR3 length is 16 residues. The germline V gene encodes CDR1 SGHRS and CDR2 YFSETQ. The germline V and J ends were trimmed by 4 bases and 2 bases, with 15 bases remaining between them.

The J gene is TRBJ1-2, the V gene TRBV15; a weak D match, TRBD1 (5 bases). The ends were cut back, 8 bases at V and 8 bases at J, with 21 bases in the middle. CDR3 size: 14 residues. Germline V gives CDR1 LNHNV, CDR2 YYDKDF (reference sequence). CDR3: CATSSGGGFYGYTF. The CDR3 region has the DNA TGTGCCACCTCCAGTGGGGGGGGGTTTTACGGCTACACCTTC.

The chain uses TRBV20-1 and TRBJ1-1; the D gene is possibly TRBD1 (6 bases). The ends were cut back, 6 bases at V and 12 bases at J, with 20 bases in the middle. CDR1 is DFQATT, CDR2 SNEGSKA, per germline (reference sequence). The CDR3 length is 12 residues. This CDR3 reads CSAIQGPAGPFF. CDR3 DNA sequence: TGCAGTGCGATACAGGGCCCGGCCGGGCCTTTCTTT.

The chain carries TRBV5-4 and TRBJ2-3, with 12 bases matching TRBD2. CDR3 length: 16 amino acids. V was pared by 4 bases and J by 2 bases, with 5 bases of the junction left unmatched. The V gene's germline CDR1 is SGHNT and CDR2 YYREEE (reference sequence). CDR3 residues: CASSTGLAGFTDTQYF. The CDR3 nucleotides are TGTGCCAGCAGCACCGGACTAGCGGGGTTCACAGATACGCAGTATTTT.

This clonotype was observed a single time. The J gene is TRBJ2-7, the V gene TRBV7-9, with D possibly being TRBD2 (7 bases). Trimming shortened V by 1 base and J by 5 bases, and 15 bases separated the two germline ends. Germline V CDR1 and CDR2: SEHNR, FQNEAQ (reference sequence). The length of the CDR3 is 15 residues. This CDR3 is CASSLEGGALDEQYF. CDR3 sequence (DNA): TGTGCCAGCAGCTTAGAGGGGGGGGCCTTGGACGAGCAGTACTTC.

The V and J genes are TRBV30 and TRBJ2-6; the match to TRBD2 covers 8 bases. This CDR3 is built from 17 residues. Trimming cost V 0 bases and J 3 bases; bases outside gene matches: 7. From germline, CDR1 is GTSNPN and CDR2 SVGIG (reference sequence). DNA of the CDR3: TGTGCCTGGAGTGTAAGAGTGCGGGGGGATGGGGCCAACGTCCTGACTTTC. This encodes CAWSVRVRGDGANVLTF.

The V gene is TRBV5-6, the J gene TRBJ1-5; possibly TRBD1 for D (5 bases). Germline assignment: CDR1 SGHDT and CDR2 YYEEEE. The CDR3 is 15 amino acids. V was cut by 4 bases and J by 0 bases, with 11 bases left in between. This CDR3 reads CASSRTGGSNQPQHF. The CDR3 DNA reads TGTGCCAGCAGCCGGACGGGGGGTAGCAATCAGCCCCAGCATTTT.

The J gene is TRBJ1-1, the V gene TRBV30, with D tentatively TRBD1 (6 bases). The germline V and J ends were trimmed by 1 base and 1 base, with 13 bases remaining between them. The V gene's germline CDR1 is GTSNPN and CDR2 SVGIG (reference sequence). The CDR3 is 15 residues long. The CDR3 region has the DNA TGTGCCTGGAGTGACAGGGTTTTGAAGAACACTGAAGCTTTCTTT. This sequence encodes CAWSDRVLKNTEAFF.

This chain links TRBV4-1 with TRBJ1-6; D is perhaps TRBD1 (5 bases). The CDR3 sequence is 15 residues long. The V end lost 5 bases, the J end lost 4 bases, and 12 bases lay between the germline ends. The germline gives CDR1 MGHRA, CDR2 YSYEKL. The chain's CDR3 is CASSARQIYNSPLHF. As DNA, the CDR3 is TGCGCCAGCAGCGCCCGACAGATTTATAATTCACCCCTCCACTTT.

The CDR3: CASSLDGPNTGELFF. CDR3 nucleotides: TGCGCCAGCAGCCTGGACGGACCAAACACCGGGGAGCTGTTTTTT. V and J are TRBV5-1 and TRBJ2-2; D is uncertain. The CDR3 is 15 residues long. Deletions cut 4 bases from V and 2 bases from J, with 12 bases between. Germline CDR1 reads SGHRS; CDR2 reads YFSETQ.

The CDR3 nucleotides are TGTGCCAGCTCACAGACTAAGGGTTACGAGCAGTACTTC. It codes for CASSQTKGYEQYF. The chain couples TRBV18 to TRBJ2-7, with D possibly matching TRBD2 (5 bases). Germline V gives CDR1 KGHSH, CDR2 LQKENI. The V gene lost 4 bases and the J gene lost 4 bases, with 11 bases spanning the gap. This CDR3 has 13 amino acids. Combining the CDR3 with reference TRBV18 and TRBJ2-7 gives the whole variable domain NAGVMQNPRHLVRRRGQEARLRCSPMKGHSHVYWYRQLPEEGLKFMVYLQKENIIDESGMPKERFSAEFPKEGPSILRIQQVVRGDSAAYFCASSQTKGYEQYFGPGTRLTVT.

This chain links TRBV24-1 with TRBJ1-1, with a tentative D call TRBD1 (6 bases). Germline assignment: CDR1 KGHDR and CDR2 SFDVKD. The CDR3 has 14 residues. V was trimmed by 8 bases and J by 1 base, leaving 13 bases between them. The CDR3 nucleotides are TGTGCCACCATGGGCGCAGGGGCGAACACTGAAGCTTTCTTT. Translating it yields CATMGAGANTEAFF.

The genes are TRBV15 and TRBJ2-3, with 9 bases matching TRBD2. Per germline, CDR1 LNHNV and CDR2 YYDKDF (reference sequence). V gave up 0 bases and J gave up 3 bases; unmatched junction bases: 1. There are 15 residues in the CDR3. Here the CDR3 reads CATSREGLATDTQYF. The CDR3 bases are TGTGCCACCAGCAGAGAAGGACTAGCGACAGATACGCAGTATTTT.

The CDR3 nucleotides are TGTGCCACCAGTGATTTGTTAGGGGGAAAGGAGACCCAGTACTTC. Protein product: CATSDLLGGKETQYF. The V and J genes are TRBV24-1 and TRBJ2-5; D is perhaps TRBD1 (6 bases). CDR3 length: 15 amino acids. In germline, CDR1 is KGHDR, CDR2 SFDVKD. V was clipped by 0 bases and J by 5 bases, with 12 bases between them.

This rearrangement joins TRBV14 to TRBJ1-1; no definite D call. CDR1 is SGHDN, CDR2 FVKESK, per germline. The CDR3 is 14 residues long. Trimming shortened V by 0 bases and J by 5 bases, and 10 bases separated the two germline ends. The CDR3 DNA follows: TGTGCCAGCAGCCAAGAATTGGCGGGGACTGAAGCTTTCTTT. Translation: CASSQELAGTEAFF.

This sequence joins TRBV7-3 and TRBJ2-7, with D possibly TRBD2 on 6 matching bases. This CDR3 spans 12 amino acids. V lost 11 bases and J lost 5, with 16 bases in between. CDR1 is SGHTA and CDR2 is FQGTGA in the germline V gene. In DNA form, the CDR3 reads TGTGCCTCCCGTGAATCGGGGGACGAGCAGTACTTC. It encodes CASRESGDEQYF.

The rearrangement links TRBV19 to TRBJ2-1; tentative D call: TRBD2 (6 bases). The V gene lost 6 bases and the J gene lost 6 bases, with 15 bases spanning the gap. The length of the CDR3 is 14 residues. Germline-derived CDR1 and CDR2 are LNHDA and SQIVND (reference sequence). This CDR3 is CASSLRDSINEQFF. CDR3 nucleotide sequence: TGTGCCAGTAGCTTAAGGGACTCGATCAATGAGCAGTTCTTC.

This chain uses TRBV10-3 with TRBJ1-6, with 8 positions matching TRBD1. The CDR3 has 18 amino acids. V was pared by 0 bases and J by 6 bases, with 10 bases of the junction left unmatched. Germline CDR1 is ENHRY and CDR2 is SYGVKD. The CDR3 is CAISESAMGTGINSPLHF. CDR3 bases: TGTGCCATCAGTGAGTCTGCGATGGGGACAGGAATTAATTCACCCCTCCACTTT.

CDR3 sequence: CATRDGETQYF. DNA of the CDR3: TGTGCCACCAGGGATGGGGAGACCCAGTACTTC. The V gene is TRBV28, the J gene TRBJ2-5; TRBD1 might be the D (5 bases). V dropped 10 bases and J dropped 5 bases, with 11 bases sitting between them. There are 11 residues in the CDR3. The V gene's germline CDR1 is MDHEN and CDR2 SYDVKM.

The rearrangement links TRBV7-9 to TRBJ1-1, with 7 bases fitting TRBD1. Germline V lookup: CDR1 SEHNR, CDR2 FQNEAQ (reference sequence). V gave up 1 base and J gave up 0 bases; unmatched junction bases: 2. The length of the CDR3 is 15 residues. CDR3 region: CASSLETGMNTEAFF. CDR3 sequence (DNA): TGTGCCAGCAGCTTAGAGACAGGGATGAACACTGAAGCTTTCTTT.